One sample yielded the 20 T cell receptor beta chains listed below, sequenced in a study of regulatory T cells in long-lasting Graves disease. Time point noted: persistent/refractory GD, antithyroid drugs over 5 years with positive TRAb. Following extraction of RNA from PBMCs, that RNA was used to make the TCR library. Sequencing libraries for TCR beta were prepared with iRepertoire HTBI primers and Arm-PCR of CDR3 regions. One entry per CDR3 protein results from TCRdb running MiXCR on the multiplex PCR reads. Of 650,000 to 850,000 distinct CDR3 sequences in the sample, 30% were seen once. Sequences were derived from peripheral blood mononuclear cells (PBMCs), sampled when the disease was refractory, from a patient treated with antithyroid drugs. These receptors were collected from a female donor with Graves disease.

The V call is TRBV28, the J call TRBJ2-1, with 8 bases aligning to TRBD2. V shed 7 bases, J shed 2 bases, and the junction held 19 bases outside the gene matches. Germline-derived CDR1 and CDR2 are MDHEN and SYDVKM. The length of the CDR3 is 19 residues. The CDR3 protein is CASNNFAQSGRRAYNEQFF. The DNA for the CDR3 is TGTGCCAGCAACAACTTTGCCCAAAGCGGGAGAAGGGCCTACAATGAGCAGTTCTTC.

This clonotype was observed a handful of times. The chain couples TRBV5-4 to TRBJ2-7; 10 nucleotides agree with TRBD1. V shed 4 bases and J 3 bases; nucleotides not matched to a gene: 10. The CDR3 totals 16 residues. The germline V gene has CDR1 SGHNT and CDR2 YYREEE (reference sequence). The CDR3 DNA sequence: TGTGCCAGCAGCACTCGGACAGGGGGATTCGGCTACGAGCAGTACTTC. It is translated as CASSTRTGGFGYEQYF. Using reference TRBV5-4 and TRBJ2-7 for the parts outside the CDR3, the full variable domain is ETGVTQSPTHLIKTRGQQVTLRCSSQSGHNTVSWYQQALGQGPQFIFQYYREEENGRGNFPPRFSGLQFPNYSSELNVNALELDDSALYLCASSTRTGGFGYEQYFGPGTRLTVT.

The chain recombines TRBV20-1 with TRBJ2-7, with 11 bases aligning to TRBD2. J lost 2 bases, V lost 4 bases, and 7 bases had no gene match. The CDR3 is 15 residues long. Germline V gene sequence: CDR1 DFQATT, CDR2 SNEGSKA (reference sequence). This chain's CDR3 is CSATPYSGRAYEQYF. The CDR3 DNA sequence: TGCAGTGCTACCCCCTATAGCGGGAGGGCCTACGAGCAGTACTTC.

V gene TRBV2 combines with J gene TRBJ2-2, with D tentatively TRBD1 or TRBD2 (5 bases each). This CDR3 has 14 residues. CDR1 and CDR2 (germline): SNHLY, FYNNEI. Trimming removed 7 bases at V and 7 bases at J, with 16 bases between. The CDR3 DNA reads TGTGCCAGCAAGAGCCGAGCTGGGGGCGGGGAGCTGTTTTTT. Its translation: CASKSRAGGGELFF.

The V gene is TRBV6-1, the J gene TRBJ2-1, with D hard to call. This CDR3 comprises 19 residues. Germline CDR1 reads MNHNS; CDR2 reads SASEGT. Trimming cost V 0 bases and J 1 base, with 19 bases left between them. In nucleotides, the CDR3 is TGTGCCAGCAGTGAAGCCGGCTCGGCCTGGCTGAGGTCCTACAATGAGCAGTTCTTC. This translates into CASSEAGSAWLRSYNEQFF.

This rearrangement joins TRBV20-1 to TRBJ1-2, with unresolved D. Trimming removed 5 bases at V and 8 bases at J, with 15 bases between. This CDR3 is 12 amino acids long. The germline CDR1 and CDR2 sequences are DFQATT and SNEGSKA (reference sequence). The CDR3 coding sequence is TGCAGTGCTCCAGGAGATGCGTGGGGCTACACCTTC. The encoded protein is CSAPGDAWGYTF.

This clonotype was detected many times. The V and J genes are TRBV11-1 and TRBJ2-5; no clear D gene. Germline V gives CDR1 SGHAT, CDR2 FQDESV (reference sequence). There are 15 residues in the CDR3. V lost 5 bases and J 3 bases, leaving 16 bases between the germline ends. CDR3 amino acids: CASSPNDRREETQYF. The CDR3 DNA reads TGTGCCAGCAGCCCTAACGATCGCCGGGAAGAGACCCAGTACTTC.

Many counts were recorded for this clonotype. The CDR3 sequence: CASSLALGGIAKNIQYF. CDR3 bases: TGTGCCAGCAGTTTGGCCCTGGGGGGAATAGCCAAAAACATTCAGTACTTC. The chain is built from TRBV12-3 or TRBV12-4 and TRBJ2-4; D possibly corresponds to TRBD2 (6 bases). This CDR3 has 17 residues. The ends were cut back, 3 bases at V and 0 bases at J, with 15 bases in the middle.

The rearrangement joins TRBV6-2 or TRBV6-3 to TRBJ1-1; D gene unclear. Trimming shortened V by 0 bases and J by 3 bases, and 11 bases separated the two germline ends. CDR3 length: 15 amino acids. Germline V gives CDR1 MNHEY, CDR2 SVGEGT. The CDR3 sequence is CASSYSEGRDTEAFF. The CDR3 nucleotides read TGTGCCAGCAGTTACTCGGAGGGTAGGGACACTGAAGCTTTCTTT.

Of note for this clonotype: This may stem from a read error, because a much larger clone lies one nucleotide away. The genes are TRBV28 and TRBJ1-1; D not resolved. The CDR3 runs to 14 residues. Germline assignment: CDR1 MDHEN and CDR2 SYDVKM. As DNA, the CDR3 is TGTGCCGGCAGCCCACCGGGTCTGAACACTGAAGCTTTCTTT. It specifies CAGSPPGLNTEAFF. Using reference TRBV28 and TRBJ1-1 for the parts outside the CDR3, the full variable domain is DVKVTQSSRYLVKRTGEKVFLECVQDMDHENMFWYRQDPGLGLRLIYFSYDVKMKEKGDIPEGYSVSREKKERFSLILESASTNQTSMYLCAGSPPGLNTEAFFGQGTRLTVV.

The chain is built from TRBV10-3 and TRBJ2-2; 7 bases agree with TRBD1. The CDR3 sequence is 15 residues long. Germline lookup yields CDR1 ENHRY and CDR2 SYGVKD. V dropped 10 bases and J dropped 6; count of bases not matched to a gene: 14. The CDR3 bases are TGTGCCAGCAGCTCGACAGGGCTCAGTGCCGGGGAGCTGTTTTTT. This encodes CASSSTGLSAGELFF.

The V and J genes are TRBV18 and TRBJ2-5; 12 nucleotides match TRBD2. The J segment lost 2 bases and the V segment lost 3 bases, leaving 10 bases of the junction unmatched. The CDR3 loop spans 18 amino acids. The germline CDR1 and CDR2 sequences are KGHSH and LQKENI. CDR3 residues: CASSPQPGLAGWQETQYF. Here the CDR3 DNA reads TGTGCCAGCTCACCGCAACCGGGACTAGCGGGTTGGCAAGAGACCCAGTACTTC.

The sample holds a few counts of this clonotype. The V call is TRBV27, the J call TRBJ1-3, with D maybe TRBD1 (5 bases). This CDR3 is built from 15 residues. Trimming removed 5 bases at V and 0 bases at J, with 11 bases between. Germline V CDR1 and CDR2: MNHEY, SMNVEV (reference sequence). The CDR3 sequence is CASSTTTDSGNTIYF. DNA for the CDR3: TGTGCCAGCAGTACGACGACAGACTCTGGAAACACCATATATTTT.

This clonotype occurred many times. The chain recombines TRBV20-1 with TRBJ2-4; the D gene is possibly TRBD2 (6 bases). Trimming stripped 6 bases from V and 4 bases from J, with 19 bases between. The CDR3 has 15 residues. The germline V gene encodes CDR1 DFQATT and CDR2 SNEGSKA (reference sequence). CDR3 amino acids: CSAIETSGRKNIQYF. The CDR3, as DNA: TGCAGTGCAATCGAGACTAGTGGGAGGAAAAACATTCAGTACTTC.

The chain employs TRBV5-4 and TRBJ1-2, with 7 bases lining up with TRBD1. This CDR3 contains 14 residues. CDR1 SGHNT and CDR2 YYREEE come from the germline V gene (reference sequence). V lost 5 bases and J lost 5; bases outside the gene matches: 9. The CDR3 loop reads CASRMKGAQYGYTF. The CDR3 DNA is TGTGCCAGCAGGATGAAGGGGGCGCAATATGGCTACACCTTC.

This clonotype was observed many times. The chain is built from TRBV7-9 and TRBJ1-1, with 7 bases that match TRBD1. V gave up 6 bases and J gave up 8 bases; unmatched junction bases: 12. Germline-derived CDR1 and CDR2 are SEHNR and FQNEAQ (reference sequence). The length of the CDR3 is 14 residues. The CDR3 sequence: CASRLDRISIEAFF. CDR3 DNA: TGTGCCAGCAGACTGGACAGGATATCCATCGAAGCTTTCTTT.

This clonotype turned up a few times. The chain joins TRBV4-1 to TRBJ2-7, with 8 bases aligning to TRBD2. V was pared by 0 bases and J by 4 bases, with 5 bases of the junction left unmatched. CDR3 length: 15 residues. Per germline, CDR1 MGHRA and CDR2 YSYEKL. CDR3 in amino acids: CASSQDSLAGYEQYF. The CDR3 DNA reads TGCGCCAGCAGCCAAGATAGCCTAGCGGGTTACGAGCAGTACTTC.

This clonotype was observed at least ten times. CDR3: CASISGNQPQHF. For the CDR3, the DNA is TGTGCCAGCATATCGGGGAATCAGCCCCAGCATTTT. This rearrangement joins TRBV28 to TRBJ1-5, with no clear D. Germline assignment: CDR1 MDHEN and CDR2 SYDVKM. The V and J ends lost 7 bases and 4 bases respectively, with 8 bases between them. CDR3 length: 12 residues.

The chain joins TRBV18 to TRBJ1-1, with TRBD1 matching 9 bases. Trimming cost V 3 bases and J 2 bases; bases outside gene matches: 7. The CDR3 covers 16 residues. Germline V gene data show CDR1 as KGHSH and CDR2 as LQKENI. The CDR3 nucleotides read TGTGCCAGCTCACCGGCGGGACAGGGTATTAACACTGAAGCTTTCTTT. Translated, it gives CASSPAGQGINTEAFF.

The chain recombines TRBV6-2 or TRBV6-3 with TRBJ1-5; tentatively, D is TRBD1 (5 bases). CDR1 and CDR2 (germline): MNHEY, SVGEGT. CDR3 size: 18 residues. Deletions cut 0 bases from V and 6 bases from J, with 21 bases between. CDR3 bases: TGTGCCAGCAGTTACTCGAGGGTGGGCGTGACTGGGGGTCAGCCCCAGCATTTT. Translated, it gives CASSYSRVGVTGGQPQHF.